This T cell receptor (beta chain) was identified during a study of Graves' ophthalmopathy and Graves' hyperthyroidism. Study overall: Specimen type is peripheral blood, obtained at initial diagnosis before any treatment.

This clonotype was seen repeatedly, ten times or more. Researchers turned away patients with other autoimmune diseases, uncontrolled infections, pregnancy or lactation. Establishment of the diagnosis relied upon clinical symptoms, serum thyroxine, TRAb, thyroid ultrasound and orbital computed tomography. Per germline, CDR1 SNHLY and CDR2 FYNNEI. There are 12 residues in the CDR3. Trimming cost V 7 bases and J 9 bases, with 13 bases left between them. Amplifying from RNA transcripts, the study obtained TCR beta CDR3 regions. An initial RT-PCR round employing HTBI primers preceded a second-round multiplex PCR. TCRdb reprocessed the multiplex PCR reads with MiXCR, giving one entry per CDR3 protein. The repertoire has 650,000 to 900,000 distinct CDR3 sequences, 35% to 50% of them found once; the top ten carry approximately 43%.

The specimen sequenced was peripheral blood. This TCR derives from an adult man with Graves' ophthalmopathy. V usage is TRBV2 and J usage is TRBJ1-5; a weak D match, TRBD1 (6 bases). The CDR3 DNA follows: TGTGCCAGCATCACACAGGGTTGGCCCCAGCATTTT. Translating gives CASITQGWPQHF.